The 19 T cell receptor beta chains listed next were all sequenced from one sample in a study of OX40 agonist ivuxolimab in advanced cancers. Using immunoSEQ multiplex PCR, the repertoire was profiled, and TCRdb retains in-frame clones only, with some absent. The sample includes 95,000 or so clones, around 90% of them seen just once. This specimen was CD4+ or CD8+ T cells sorted from blood, taken in a trial of the OX40 agonist ivuxolimab. These receptors were obtained from an adult with an advanced solid tumor such as melanoma, head and neck, liver or kidney cancer.

V and J are TRBV27 and TRBJ1-2; D uncertain. The germline V gene has CDR1 MNHEY and CDR2 SMNVEV (reference sequence). V shed 0 bases and J shed 8 bases, with 13 bases lying between them. The CDR3 is 14 residues long. The CDR3 is CASSLSIRFSGYTF. The CDR3 nucleotides read TGTGCCAGCAGTTTATCGATCAGGTTCAGCGGCTACACCTTC.

This chain connects TRBV11-3 to TRBJ2-4; 8 positions agree with TRBD2. Germline V gene data show CDR1 as SGHNT and CDR2 as YENEEA. V lost 6 bases and J lost 0; bases outside the gene matches: 4. CDR3 length: 15 residues. CDR3 amino acids: CASSSGDLAKNIQYF. The DNA of the CDR3 is TGTGCCAGCAGTAGCGGGGACCTAGCCAAAAACATTCAGTACTTC.

This rearrangement joins TRBV6-4 to TRBJ2-7, with D maybe TRBD2 (6 bases). Trimming left V 4 bases short and J 2 bases short, with 12 bases between. Germline-derived CDR1 and CDR2 are MRHNA and SNTAGT. This CDR3 is 14 amino acids long. The CDR3 spells CASSGRDSTYEQYF. Written as DNA, the CDR3 is TGTGCCAGCAGTGGGCGGGACTCCACCTACGAGCAGTACTTC.

V gene TRBV2 combines with J gene TRBJ1-2; no clear D. The germline gives CDR1 SNHLY, CDR2 FYNNEI. The CDR3 has 14 residues. V dropped 3 bases and J dropped 2 bases, with 10 bases sitting between them. The CDR3 region has the DNA TGTGCCAGCAGTGACGGTGGACGGAACTATGGCTACACCTTC. Its protein product is CASSDGGRNYGYTF.

This clone was detected once. The gene calls are TRBV9 and TRBJ1-2; no clear D gene. The CDR3 spans 14 residues. The V gene lost 3 bases and the J gene lost 0 bases, with 9 bases spanning the gap. Germline V gene data show CDR1 as SGDLS and CDR2 as YYNGEE. In nucleotides, the CDR3 is TGTGCCAGCAGCGCGAGGAGGGCTAACTATGGCTACACCTTC. This sequence encodes CASSARRANYGYTF.

V gene TRBV7-9 combines with J gene TRBJ2-5, with a possible D match to TRBD2 (6 bases). Germline loops: CDR1 SEHNR, CDR2 FQNEAQ (reference sequence). V was cut by 0 bases and J by 6 bases, with 14 bases left in between. This CDR3 is built from 15 residues. CDR3 sequence: CASSLAGGVGKTQYF. The CDR3 DNA reads TGTGCCAGCAGCTTAGCGGGCGGGGTAGGAAAGACCCAGTACTTC.

This chain connects TRBV5-4 to TRBJ2-3; possibly TRBD2 for D (6 bases). The CDR3 length is 14 residues. The V and J ends lost 3 bases and 2 bases respectively, with 10 bases between them. Germline values: CDR1 SGHNT, CDR2 YYREEE (reference sequence). The CDR3 DNA sequence: TGTGCCAGCAGCTCCGGAGGGTTCACAGATACGCAGTATTTT. It is translated as CASSSGGFTDTQYF.

This chain joins TRBV5-4 and TRBJ2-5, with 13 bases aligning to TRBD2. CDR1 and CDR2 (germline): SGHNT, YYREEE (reference sequence). The V gene end was trimmed by 4 bases and the J gene end by 5 bases; junction bases not matched to a gene: 8. The CDR3 covers 16 residues. CDR3 region: CASSKLAGGLGETQYF. CDR3 bases: TGTGCCAGCAGCAAACTAGCGGGGGGGCTCGGGGAGACCCAGTACTTC.

The chain has TRBV19 and TRBJ2-6, with D perhaps assigned TRBD1 or TRBD2 (5 bases each). This CDR3 comprises 19 residues. V lost 5 bases, J lost 0 bases, and 20 bases lay in between. Germline V gene lookup returns CDR1 LNHDA and CDR2 SQIVND (reference sequence). The CDR3 spells CASSRDGGILGSGANVLTF. The CDR3 DNA is TGTGCCAGTAGTCGGGACGGAGGCATTTTGGGCTCTGGGGCCAACGTCCTGACTTTC.

This sequence joins TRBV7-2 and TRBJ2-5; TRBD2 aligns across 8 bases. Germline V gene lookup returns CDR1 SGHTA and CDR2 FQGNSA. There are 12 residues in the CDR3. V was pared by 6 bases and J by 7 bases, with 4 bases of the junction left unmatched. CDR3 in DNA: TGTGCCAGCAGTTATAGCGGGGCGACCCAGTACTTC. Translated: CASSYSGATQYF.

The rearrangement uses TRBV5-1 and TRBJ1-2, with D unresolved. CDR1 is SGHRS, CDR2 YFSETQ, per germline. V was pared by 0 bases and J by 7 bases, with 22 bases between. This CDR3 comprises 17 residues. The DNA for the CDR3 is TGCGCCAGCAGCTTGGGCCTTCTCGACCAAGAATTAGGTGGCTACACCTTC. Amino acids: CASSLGLLDQELGGYTF.

The chain has TRBV2 and TRBJ1-1; no clear D. The CDR3 is made up of 16 amino acids. The V end lost 2 bases, the J end lost 0 bases, and 13 bases lay between the germline ends. Germline V gene sequence: CDR1 SNHLY, CDR2 FYNNEI. The CDR3 nucleotides are TGTGCCAGCAGTGAACGAGTACGTTACCTGAACACTGAAGCTTTCTTT. The encoded protein is CASSERVRYLNTEAFF.

Only a few counts were recorded for this clone. V gene TRBV18 combines with J gene TRBJ1-1, with D tentatively TRBD1 (5 bases). Trimming left V 0 bases short and J 3 bases short, with 11 bases between. Germline V gene data show CDR1 as KGHSH and CDR2 as LQKENI. This CDR3 comprises 15 residues. As DNA, the CDR3 is TGTGCCAGCTCACCACCGGCAGGGCGGGACACTGAAGCTTTCTTT. This gives the protein CASSPPAGRDTEAFF.

This chain uses TRBV6-5 with TRBJ2-5, with D maybe TRBD2 (6 bases). The length of the CDR3 is 13 residues. Trimming left V 2 bases short and J 5 bases short, with 9 bases between. CDR1 and CDR2 from the germline V gene are MNHEY and SVGAGI. The CDR3 reads CASSYGAGETQYF. DNA of the CDR3: TGTGCCAGCAGTTACGGGGCGGGGGAGACCCAGTACTTC.

The chain carries TRBV27 and TRBJ1-1, with a tentative D call TRBD1 (6 bases). Trimming pared 5 bases from V and 2 bases from J, leaving 15 bases between. The CDR3 loop spans 15 amino acids. CDR1 and CDR2 (germline): MNHEY, SMNVEV (reference sequence). The CDR3 spells CASSLSWDTNTEAFF. CDR3 DNA: TGTGCCAGCAGTCTTAGTTGGGACACCAACACTGAAGCTTTCTTT.

The chain carries TRBV5-1 and TRBJ2-7; 7 bases map to TRBD2. The CDR3 totals 15 residues. V dropped 0 bases and J dropped 3; count of bases not matched to a gene: 6. CDR1 and CDR2 from the germline V gene are SGHRS and YFSETQ. DNA for the CDR3: TGCGCCAGCAGCTTGGTCTTATCGGGGGGCTACGAGCAGTACTTC. Translation: CASSLVLSGGYEQYF.

The chain employs TRBV4-1 and TRBJ2-5; D is unresolved. The CDR3 is 16 residues long. V was clipped by 0 bases and J by 1 base, with 12 bases between them. The germline V gene has CDR1 MGHRA and CDR2 YSYEKL. CDR3 sequence (DNA): TGCGCCAGCAGCCAAGATTCAGGATGGGCCCAAGAGACCCAGTACTTC. It yields the protein CASSQDSGWAQETQYF.

V is TRBV10-3 and J is TRBJ2-5, with 7 bases that match TRBD2. With V trimmed by 2 bases and J by 5 bases, 11 bases remained unmatched. Germline values: CDR1 ENHRY, CDR2 SYGVKD. The length of the CDR3 is 16 residues. CDR3 sequence: CAISEAASGGGETQYF. The CDR3 DNA sequence: TGTGCCATCAGTGAGGCGGCTAGCGGAGGAGGGGAGACCCAGTACTTC.

The rearrangement uses TRBV27 and TRBJ2-3; 11 bases line up with TRBD2. With 5 bases clipped from V and 4 bases from J, the junction kept 8 bases outside the gene matches. The length of the CDR3 is 16 residues. CDR1 and CDR2 from the germline V gene are MNHEY and SMNVEV (reference sequence). The CDR3 sequence is CASSPLLAGDADTQYF. As DNA, the CDR3 is TGTGCCAGCAGTCCGCTACTAGCGGGGGATGCAGATACGCAGTATTTT.